This TCR beta chain was captured by sequencing in a study of response to subunit inactivated influenza vaccine. Study-level results: Authors suggested seasonal influenza vaccinations each recruit few new T cells.

The V and J ends lost 1 base and 4 bases respectively, with 11 bases between them. The CDR3 totals 15 residues. Germline CDR1 is LGHNA and CDR2 is YSLEER. TCRdb used MiXCR to reprocess the RT-PCR reads, holding one entry per CDR3 protein. Here the sample spans more than 550,000 distinct CDR3 sequences, roughly 10% being singletons. This clonotype was found many times. Its antigen is not identified. This receptor was obtained from a man aged 45-60 years who received an inactivated influenza vaccine. Here the sequenced sample was PBMCs from blood, taken on the day of vaccination. The V call is TRBV4-3, the J call TRBJ2-4, with a tentative D call TRBD1 (5 bases). In DNA, the CDR3 is TGCGCCAGCAGCCAAGCCCCAGCAGGGAAAAACATTCAGTACTTC. Translation gives CASSQAPAGKNIQYF.